One and the same sample provided the 30 T cell receptor beta chains below, sequenced in a study of technical replicates of blood from a few donors. The assay was immunoSEQ multiplex PCR, and TCRdb's table has in-frame clones only and misses some. Among about 97,000 clones listed, roughly 95% were seen once. Sequencing input: T cells isolated from PBMCs. The source is a human donor in good health.

This clone was picked up a small number of times. In nucleotides, the CDR3 is TGTGCCAGCAGGCAGACAGGACCCTACGAGCAGTACTTC. It encodes CASRQTGPYEQYF. The chain recombines TRBV11-2 with TRBJ2-7, with D perhaps matching TRBD1 (6 bases). Germline V gene sequence: CDR1 SGHAT, CDR2 FQNNGV. CDR3 length equals 13 residues. V was pared by 6 bases and J by 2 bases, with 11 bases between.

This sequence joins TRBV19 and TRBJ2-7; D perhaps matches TRBD1 (6 bases). The germline V gene encodes CDR1 LNHDA and CDR2 SQIVND (reference sequence). Trimming cost V 4 bases and J 1 base, with 11 bases left between them. The CDR3 sequence is 14 residues long. CDR3 loop: CASSTTGPSYEQYF. For the CDR3, the DNA is TGTGCCAGTAGTACGACAGGACCTTCCTACGAGCAGTACTTC.

The chain employs TRBV7-9 and TRBJ1-2; D is unresolved. Trimming removed 10 bases from V and 3 bases from J, with 15 bases in between. This CDR3 contains 13 residues. Germline V gene data show CDR1 as SEHNR and CDR2 as FQNEAQ (reference sequence). The CDR3 DNA sequence: TGTGCCAACGGCCGGCCGGGAGACTATGGCTACACCTTC. It is translated as CANGRPGDYGYTF.

The CDR3 nucleotides read TGTGCCAGCAGCTCCGACGTAGGGGGGACCCAGTACTTC. Protein: CASSSDVGGTQYF. The genes are TRBV6-8 and TRBJ2-5; possible D gene TRBD1, 6 bases. Germline V lookup: CDR1 MNHGY, CDR2 SAAAGT. V was cut by 6 bases and J by 7 bases, with 15 bases left in between. The CDR3 contains 13 residues.

This chain uses TRBV10-3 with TRBJ2-7, with 9 bases aligning to TRBD1. This CDR3 has 14 residues. Germline CDR1 is ENHRY and CDR2 is SYGVKD. V shed 3 bases and J 5 bases; nucleotides not matched to a gene: 5. Here the CDR3 DNA reads TGTGCCATCAGTGAATGGGACAGGGAGCACGAGCAGTACTTC. This sequence encodes CAISEWDREHEQYF.

The chain is built from TRBV5-8 and TRBJ1-5; D remains unclear. V shed 1 base and J shed 5 bases, with 4 bases lying between them. The CDR3 totals 12 residues. Germline CDR1 and CDR2: SGHTS and YDEGEE. CDR3: CASSLRDQPQHF. The CDR3 DNA sequence: TGTGCCAGCAGCTTGAGAGATCAGCCCCAGCATTTT.

The CDR3 spells CATSRDGSNQPQHF. As DNA, the CDR3 is TGTGCCACCAGCAGAGATGGCAGCAATCAGCCCCAGCATTTT. This rearrangement joins TRBV15 to TRBJ1-5; no clear D. Germline-derived CDR1 and CDR2 are LNHNV and YYDKDF (reference sequence). This CDR3 spans 14 amino acids. Deletions cut 0 bases from V and 1 base from J, with 4 bases between.

A remark on this clone: At one of its ends the junction is not consistent with the germline gene, which may arise from a read error. The chain uses TRBV6-5 and TRBJ1-4; unclear D gene. Germline V gives CDR1 MNHEY, CDR2 SVGAGI. The CDR3 totals 14 residues. The CDR3 region is CASRYSRRDEKLFF. The CDR3 DNA follows: TGTGCCAGCAGGTACTCCAGGCGAGACGAAAAACTGTTTTTT.

V and J are TRBV28 and TRBJ1-1, with D tentatively TRBD1 (6 bases). There are 14 residues in the CDR3. Trimming cost V 6 bases and J 6 bases, with 17 bases left between them. Germline-derived CDR1 and CDR2 are MDHEN and SYDVKM. CDR3 amino acids: CASRQGITFPEAFF. CDR3 sequence (DNA): TGTGCCAGCAGGCAGGGGATTACGTTCCCTGAAGCTTTCTTT.

V is TRBV27 and J is TRBJ1-1; maybe TRBD1 (6 bases). V was shortened by 5 bases and J by 0 bases, with 10 bases between the two germline ends. Germline assignment: CDR1 MNHEY and CDR2 SMNVEV (reference sequence). The CDR3 has 14 amino acids. CDR3 region: CASSPGTLNTEAFF. The CDR3 coding sequence is TGTGCCAGCAGTCCTGGGACACTGAACACTGAAGCTTTCTTT.

The CDR3 sequence: CSVEDGRGNYGYTF. For the CDR3, the DNA is TGCAGCGTTGAAGATGGTCGGGGGAACTATGGCTACACCTTC. The rearrangement joins TRBV29-1 to TRBJ1-2; possible D gene TRBD1, 5 bases. The germline V and J ends were trimmed by 0 bases and 2 bases, with 10 bases remaining between them. The V gene's germline CDR1 is SQVTM and CDR2 ANQGSEA. The CDR3 covers 14 residues.

This CDR3 reads CASSYPGTRSTEAFF. The CDR3 coding sequence is TGTGCCAGCAGTTACCCCGGGACTAGGTCCACTGAAGCTTTCTTT. The chain employs TRBV28 and TRBJ1-1; a possible D gene is TRBD1 (5 bases). Trimming removed 4 bases from V and 4 bases from J, with 16 bases in between. From germline, CDR1 is MDHEN and CDR2 SYDVKM. This CDR3 is built from 15 residues.

J is TRBJ2-7 and V is TRBV28, with a possible D match to TRBD2 (5 bases). Trimming left V 6 bases short and J 5 bases short, with 14 bases between. CDR1 and CDR2 from the germline V gene are MDHEN and SYDVKM. The CDR3 is 13 amino acids. This CDR3 is CASRDFLPNEQYF. The CDR3 DNA follows: TGTGCCAGCAGGGACTTCCTCCCGAACGAGCAGTACTTC.

The chain uses TRBV4-3 and TRBJ2-1; D remains unclear. This CDR3 is 16 amino acids long. The V and J ends lost 1 base and 2 bases respectively, with 12 bases between them. Germline V CDR1 and CDR2: LGHNA, YSLEER. The CDR3: CASSQVTRHPYNEQFF. DNA of the CDR3: TGCGCCAGCAGCCAAGTAACACGCCACCCCTACAATGAGCAGTTCTTC.

This chain connects TRBV28 to TRBJ2-1; TRBD2 matches 9 bases. V lost 3 bases and J lost 6; bases outside the gene matches: 6. This CDR3 is built from 15 residues. The V gene's germline CDR1 is MDHEN and CDR2 SYDVKM. CDR3 loop: CASSFGSGSPNEQFF. The DNA for the CDR3 is TGTGCCAGCAGTTTCGGTAGCGGGAGCCCCAATGAGCAGTTCTTC.

The chain recombines TRBV27 with TRBJ2-1; a possible D gene is TRBD1 (7 bases). The V gene's germline CDR1 is MNHEY and CDR2 SMNVEV (reference sequence). The CDR3 is 15 residues long. V was clipped by 4 bases and J by 4 bases, with 14 bases between them. For the CDR3, the DNA is TGTGCCAGCAGTTATCAGGGGGGTTTTTACAATGAGCAGTTCTTC. Translating it yields CASSYQGGFYNEQFF.

The chain uses TRBV7-9 and TRBJ2-7, with D perhaps matching TRBD2 (6 bases). V was cut by 5 bases and J by 0 bases, with 11 bases left in between. The CDR3 totals 14 residues. CDR1 SEHNR and CDR2 FQNEAQ come from the germline V gene (reference sequence). CDR3 sequence: CASSPPGLSYEQYF. The CDR3 DNA follows: TGTGCCAGCAGCCCCCCGGGACTCTCCTACGAGCAGTACTTC.

The chain recombines TRBV19 with TRBJ2-1, with TRBD1 matching 7 bases. The germline gives CDR1 LNHDA, CDR2 SQIVND (reference sequence). CDR3 size: 15 residues. The junction had 5 bases not matched to a gene; V was cut back by 4 bases and J by 2 bases. CDR3 sequence (DNA): TGTGCCAGTAGTAATTACAGGGGAACCTACAATGAGCAGTTCTTC. Translation gives CASSNYRGTYNEQFF.

The rearrangement uses TRBV11-3 and TRBJ1-1; a weak D match, TRBD1 (5 bases). Germline V gives CDR1 SGHNT, CDR2 YENEEA. The CDR3 contains 15 residues. V was shortened by 5 bases and J by 1 base, with 14 bases between the two germline ends. In DNA form, the CDR3 reads TGTGCCAGCAGCCTCAGCTTTGGACAGAACACTGAAGCTTTCTTT. Translating it yields CASSLSFGQNTEAFF. Variable domain in full (rest from reference TRBV11-3 and TRBJ1-1): EAGVVQSPRYKIIEKKQPVAFWCNPISGHNTLYWYLQNLGQGPELLIRYENEEAVDDSQLPKDRFSAERLKGVDSTLKIQPAELGDSAVYLCASSLSFGQNTEAFFGQGTRLTVV.

The V and J genes are TRBV6-5 and TRBJ2-6; D gene ambiguous. Per the germline V gene, CDR1 is MNHEY and CDR2 is SVGAGI. The CDR3 runs to 13 residues. V was trimmed by 7 bases and J by 2 bases, leaving 6 bases between them. The CDR3 spells CASTHTGANVLTF. DNA of the CDR3: TGTGCCAGCACCCACACTGGGGCCAACGTCCTGACTTTC.

The chain joins TRBV15 to TRBJ2-7, with 7 bases fitting TRBD2. The J segment lost 4 bases and the V segment lost 6 bases, leaving 9 bases of the junction unmatched. CDR1 is LNHNV and CDR2 is YYDKDF in the germline V gene (reference sequence). The CDR3 covers 14 residues. In nucleotides, the CDR3 is TGTGCCACCAGTGGTAAGGCGGGAGTATACGAGCAGTACTTC. Translated: CATSGKAGVYEQYF.

Comments on this clone: One end of the junction varies from germline; a read error may be responsible. This rearrangement joins TRBV5-5 to TRBJ2-7; 10 positions agree with TRBD1. This CDR3 is 16 amino acids long. Germline CDR1 and CDR2: SGHKS and YYEKEE (reference sequence). CDR3 in amino acids: CASSLIGQGEIYGQYF. The CDR3 nucleotides read TGTGCCAGCAGCTTGATAGGACAGGGGGAAATCTACGGGCAGTACTTC.

This chain uses TRBV9 with TRBJ2-7, with 7 bases aligning to TRBD2. CDR3 length equals 15 residues. Trimming at V came to 0 bases and at J to 2 bases, leaving 5 bases not matched to a gene. Germline CDR1 and CDR2: SGDLS and YYNGEE. CDR3 sequence (DNA): TGTGCCAGCAGCGTAGACACTAGCGCTCCCTACGAGCAGTACTTC. Amino acids: CASSVDTSAPYEQYF.

This chain links TRBV27 with TRBJ2-5, with 14 bases lining up with TRBD2. The CDR3 totals 18 residues. Unmatched junction bases numbered 11, after V lost 5 bases and J lost 3 bases. Germline lookup yields CDR1 MNHEY and CDR2 SMNVEV (reference sequence). The DNA for the CDR3 is TGTGCCAGCAGTCGAGGGACTAGCGGGAGTCTAGGGGAAGAGACCCAGTACTTC. It encodes CASSRGTSGSLGEETQYF.

The rearrangement links TRBV5-4 to TRBJ2-1; D may be TRBD1 (7 bases). The CDR3 runs 15 residues. Trimming took 4 bases from V and 5 from J, leaving 16 bases between them. Germline values: CDR1 SGHNT, CDR2 YYREEE (reference sequence). The CDR3 sequence is CASSQGGGIDNEQFF. The CDR3 DNA reads TGTGCCAGCAGCCAAGGGGGCGGGATCGACAATGAGCAGTTCTTC.

The chain employs TRBV5-1 and TRBJ2-7; 7 bases fit TRBD1. After removal of 0 bases from V and 3 bases from J, the junction contained 3 bases not matched to a gene. The germline V gene encodes CDR1 SGHRS and CDR2 YFSETQ. This CDR3 contains 14 residues. The CDR3 here is CASSLGDSRYEQYF. The CDR3 DNA reads as TGCGCCAGCAGCTTGGGGGACAGCCGCTACGAGCAGTACTTC.

V gene TRBV7-9 combines with J gene TRBJ2-5, with 9 bases that match TRBD2. The trim removed 1 base at V and 5 bases at J, leaving 14 bases unmatched. Germline V gives CDR1 SEHNR, CDR2 FQNEAQ (reference sequence). This CDR3 is 18 amino acids long. CDR3 sequence: CASSLVDSGRFILETQYF. The CDR3 DNA reads TGTGCCAGCAGCTTAGTAGACAGCGGGAGGTTCATTCTGGAGACCCAGTACTTC.

The chain joins TRBV5-1 to TRBJ2-7; D perhaps matches TRBD1 (6 bases). In germline, CDR1 is SGHRS, CDR2 YFSETQ. CDR3 length: 15 residues. Trimming removed 6 bases from V and 4 bases from J, with 20 bases in between. In nucleotides, the CDR3 is TGCGCCAGCACCTCCGGCACAGGGAGAGGGTACGAGCAGTACTTC. It translates to CASTSGTGRGYEQYF.

This chain uses TRBV4-1 with TRBJ1-1; D is unclear. Germline loops: CDR1 MGHRA, CDR2 YSYEKL. The CDR3 loop spans 13 amino acids. V lost 4 bases and J lost 0, with 6 bases in between. This chain's CDR3 is CASSRLVNTEAFF. The CDR3 bases are TGCGCCAGCAGCCGACTTGTGAACACTGAAGCTTTCTTT.

This chain joins TRBV19 and TRBJ2-7; 9 positions agree with TRBD1. The J segment lost 5 bases and the V segment lost 2 bases, leaving 7 bases of the junction unmatched. The CDR3 loop spans 15 amino acids. CDR1 LNHDA and CDR2 SQIVND come from the germline V gene (reference sequence). This CDR3 reads CASSITGTGINEQYF. In nucleotides, the CDR3 is TGTGCCAGTAGTATAACCGGGACAGGGATCAACGAGCAGTACTTC.